A few counts support the clone carrying this T cell receptor (beta chain). In the original analysis: Amplification with reference gene primers provided the estimates of nucleated cell counts. Measured with immunoSEQ multiplex PCR; TCRdb has only the in-frame clones, and not every one. Clone size and V and J calls were adopted from that table, with D and trimming inferred from the DNA. The profile covers 150,000 to 200,000 clones, with approximately 78% appearing a single time and 2.5% to 3% taken by the ten largest. This sample was taken from a study of blood T cell repertoires in COVID-19. Overall study: The United States, Italy and Spain were the sources of the acute and convalescent COVID-19 samples. Nucleic acid was either cDNA or gDNA, and it came from T cells, B-cell-depleted T cells, or PBMCs.

The CDR3 spans 14 residues. Germline loops: CDR1 WNHNN, CDR2 SYGVQD (reference sequence). Between the trimmed V and J ends, which lost 6 bases and 4 bases, there was a span of 12 bases. Sequenced: peripheral blood. The chain links TRBV10-1 to TRBJ2-2; the D gene is possibly TRBD2 (5 bases). The source is a woman aged 80 or older with active or convalescent COVID-19. The CDR3, as DNA: TGCGCCAGCAGACCCCGTCGGGGCACCGGGGAGCTGTTTTTT. This gives the protein CASRPRRGTGELFF.